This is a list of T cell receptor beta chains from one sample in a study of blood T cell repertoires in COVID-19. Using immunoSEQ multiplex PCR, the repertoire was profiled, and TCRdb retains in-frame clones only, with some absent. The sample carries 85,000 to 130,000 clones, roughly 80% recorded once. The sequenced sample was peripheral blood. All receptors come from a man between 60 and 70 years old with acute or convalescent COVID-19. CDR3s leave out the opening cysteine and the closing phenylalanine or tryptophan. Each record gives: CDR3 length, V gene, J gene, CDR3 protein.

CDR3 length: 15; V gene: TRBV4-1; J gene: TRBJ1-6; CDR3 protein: ASSQHDRGSYNSPLH
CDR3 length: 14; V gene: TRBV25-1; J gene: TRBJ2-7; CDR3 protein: ASGSTGGDRSYEQY
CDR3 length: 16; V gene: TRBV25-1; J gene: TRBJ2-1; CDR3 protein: ASSESPSTGSSYNEQF
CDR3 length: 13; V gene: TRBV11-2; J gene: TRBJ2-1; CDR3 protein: ASSIGLAGRNEQF
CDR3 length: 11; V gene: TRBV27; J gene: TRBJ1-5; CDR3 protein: ASSFDFNQPQH
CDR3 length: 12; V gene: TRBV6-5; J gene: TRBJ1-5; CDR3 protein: ASSYSKREQPQH
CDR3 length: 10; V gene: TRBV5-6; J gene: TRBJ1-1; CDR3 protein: ASSLEGTEAF
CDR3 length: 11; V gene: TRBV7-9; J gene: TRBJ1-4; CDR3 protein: ASSPRTNEKLF
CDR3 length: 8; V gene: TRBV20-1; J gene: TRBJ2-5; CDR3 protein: SARFRDQY
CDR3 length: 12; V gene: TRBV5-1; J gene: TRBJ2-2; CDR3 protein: ASRTGTGTGELF
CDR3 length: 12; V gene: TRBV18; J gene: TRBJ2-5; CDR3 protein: ASSYRGEVETQY
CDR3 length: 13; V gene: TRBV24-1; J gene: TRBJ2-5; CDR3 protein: ATSDPRQGGETQY
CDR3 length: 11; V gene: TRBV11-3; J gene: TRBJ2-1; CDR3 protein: ASSLNQVNEQF
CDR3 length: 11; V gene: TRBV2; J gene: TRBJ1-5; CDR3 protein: ASSGGQNQPQH
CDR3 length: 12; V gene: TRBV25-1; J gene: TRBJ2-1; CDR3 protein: ASGTSGRWNEQF
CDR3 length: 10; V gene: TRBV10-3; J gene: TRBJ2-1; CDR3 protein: AISVGQGKQF
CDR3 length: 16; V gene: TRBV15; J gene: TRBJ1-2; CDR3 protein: ATSRDPARDWGSYGYT
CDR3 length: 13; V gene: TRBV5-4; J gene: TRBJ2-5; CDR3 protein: ASSSPGQGVETQY
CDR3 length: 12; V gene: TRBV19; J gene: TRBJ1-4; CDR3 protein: ASRPAGRGEKLF
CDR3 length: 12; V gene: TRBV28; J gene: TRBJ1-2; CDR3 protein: ASSLDRENYGYT
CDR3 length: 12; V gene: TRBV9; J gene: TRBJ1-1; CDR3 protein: ASSVDWGNTEAF
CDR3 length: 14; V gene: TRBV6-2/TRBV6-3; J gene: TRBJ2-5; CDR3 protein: ASSSRQGPYQETQY
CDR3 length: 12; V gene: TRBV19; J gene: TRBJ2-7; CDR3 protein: ASSLTGASYEQY
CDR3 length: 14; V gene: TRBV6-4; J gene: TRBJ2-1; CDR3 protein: ASSDSGGIQNNEQF
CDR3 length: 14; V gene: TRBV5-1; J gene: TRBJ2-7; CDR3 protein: ASSLETTGGKDEQY
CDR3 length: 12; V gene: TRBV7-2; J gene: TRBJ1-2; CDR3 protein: ASSLDWAGRGYT
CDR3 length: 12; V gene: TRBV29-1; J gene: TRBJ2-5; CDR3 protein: SAPGQGDQETQY
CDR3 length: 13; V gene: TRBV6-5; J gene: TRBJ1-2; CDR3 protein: ASSRRSGTELRYT
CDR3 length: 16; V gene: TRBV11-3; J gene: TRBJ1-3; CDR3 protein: ASSFTSGQGTPGNTIY
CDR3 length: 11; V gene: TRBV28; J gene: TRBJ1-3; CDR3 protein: ASITYSGNTIY
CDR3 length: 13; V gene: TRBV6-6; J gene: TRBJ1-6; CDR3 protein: ASSGRQGADSPLH
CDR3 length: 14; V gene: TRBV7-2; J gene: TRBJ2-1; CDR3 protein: ASSPTTSGTYNEQF
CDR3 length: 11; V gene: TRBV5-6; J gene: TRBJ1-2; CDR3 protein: ASSLGTDYGYT
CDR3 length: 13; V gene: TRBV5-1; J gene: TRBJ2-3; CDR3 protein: ASSFSGGAGDTQY
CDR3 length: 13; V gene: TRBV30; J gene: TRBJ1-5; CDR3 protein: AWSLAGGGNQPQH
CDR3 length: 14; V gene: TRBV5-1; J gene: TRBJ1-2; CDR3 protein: ASSWDRGPLDYGYT
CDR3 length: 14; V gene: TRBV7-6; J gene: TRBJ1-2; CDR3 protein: ASSPGQPAANYGYT
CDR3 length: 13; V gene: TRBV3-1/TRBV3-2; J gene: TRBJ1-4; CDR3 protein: ASSQVGRAGEKLF
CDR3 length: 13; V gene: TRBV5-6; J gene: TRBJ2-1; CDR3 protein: ASSPGTGVIDEQF
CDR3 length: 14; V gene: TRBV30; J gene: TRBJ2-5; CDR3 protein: AWSRGTSGGQETQY
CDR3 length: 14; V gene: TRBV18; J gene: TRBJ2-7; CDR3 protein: ASSPLRTGTQFEQY